This T cell receptor beta chain was found in a study of beta chain features in type 1 diabetes. The CDR3 length is 15 residues. With 3 bases removed from V and 5 bases from J, the gap between germline ends came to 16 bases. The germline CDR1 and CDR2 sequences are SEHNR and FQNEAQ (reference sequence). The collection from each donor was one heparinised blood draw averaging roughly 100 mL. Markers CD45RO/CCR7/CD25/CD127/CD95/CD27 served to sort CD4+ naive, central memory, regulatory and stem cell-like memory cells. With respect to this clone: The antigen is undetermined.

All of the isolated RNA was reverse transcribed, so expressed TCRB transcripts were sequenced. Repertoires were generated with immunoSEQ multiplex PCR, while TCRdb's copy carries only in-frame clones and drops some. The profile shows some 270,000 clones, 11% to 15% of them singletons. General study points: Whether TCRB rearrangement is influenced by HLA type went unresolved here. The naive, central memory and Treg TCRB repertoires looked more alike in patients than they did in healthy donors.

The rearrangement uses TRBV7-9 and TRBJ1-1; D is unclear. Sequenced material: naive CD4+ T cells from blood. The sequence derives from a woman aged 35 to 49 in good health. CDR3 region: CASSFSWEARTEAFF. The CDR3 nucleotides are TGTGCCAGCAGCTTTTCGTGGGAGGCCCGAACTGAAGCTTTCTTT. Full variable domain (missing parts from reference TRBV7-9 and TRBJ1-1): DTGVSQNPRHKITKRGQNVTFRCDPISEHNRLYWYRQTLGQGPEFLTYFQNEAQLEKSRLLSDRFSAERPKGSFSTLEIQRTEQGDSAMYLCASSFSWEARTEAFFGQGTRLTVV.